A selection of T cell receptor beta chains follows, all from one sample in a study of T cells after yellow fever vaccination. TCRdb itself ran the 5' RACE reads through MiXCR, one entry per CDR3 protein. The sample lists around 550,000 distinct CDR3 sequences, roughly 19% occurring once. Specimen: PBMCs, collected 15 days after the yellow fever booster vaccination. The receptors come from a man aged 25 to 45 who received the YFV17D yellow fever vaccine. The CDR3 runs from the conserved cysteine through the conserved F or W. A D gene is named only where the DNA matches it firmly. Clone size appears in some rows only: once, few, many, or a class for an expanded clone.

>NA|few|TRBJ2-2|TRBV7-2
TGTGCCAGCAGCTTAGGGGGGTCCTTCACCGGGGAGCTGTTTTTT
CASSLGGSFTGELFF
>TRBD1|NA|TRBJ1-2|TRBV5-4
TGTGCCAGCAGCTTGGAGGGACAGAGCTATGGCTACACCTTC
CASSLEGQSYGYTF
>NA|NA|TRBJ2-7|TRBV5-1
TGCGCCAGCAGCTTGGTAACTGCGGCATACGAGCAGTACTTC
CASSLVTAAYEQYF
>TRBD2|NA|TRBJ2-6|TRBV7-9
TGTGCCAGCAGCTTAGTCGGGACTAGCGGGAGAGATACTTTC
CASSLVGTSGRDTF
>NA|few|TRBJ1-5|TRBV28
TGTGCCAGCACCCCTGGGGTTCAGCCCCAGCATTTT
CASTPGVQPQHF
>TRBD2|NA|TRBJ2-2|TRBV7-2
TGTGCCAGCAGCCCAATTAGCGGGATAGGAGCCGGGGAGCTGTTTTTT
CASSPISGIGAGELFF
>NA|few|TRBJ2-5|TRBV20-1
TGCAGTGCTAGAGTTGGGGGTGGGAGGGAGACCCAGTACTTC
CSARVGGGRETQYF
>NA|many|TRBJ2-7|TRBV5-1
TGCGCCAGCAGCCTAGACAGGACCCAAACCTACGAGCAGTACTTC
CASSLDRTQTYEQYF
>NA|NA|TRBJ1-2|TRBV24-1
TGTGCCACCAGTGACTCTTTTACGGGCGGGGAACTCTACACCTTC
CATSDSFTGGELYTF
>NA|few|TRBJ1-1|TRBV20-1
TGCAGTGGAAGACCCCATGAGGTGGGAACTGAAGCTTTCTTT
CSGRPHEVGTEAFF
>NA|few|TRBJ2-1|TRBV11-3
TGTGCCAGCAGCTCTACAAGCTATGGTGAGCAGTTCTTC
CASSSTSYGEQFF
>NA|NA|TRBJ2-1|TRBV5-5
TGTGCCAGCAGCTTTGACAGGTACAATGAGCAGTTCTTC
CASSFDRYNEQFF
>NA|few|TRBJ2-5|TRBV7-3
TGTGCCAGCAGCTTAACTTCAAGTGGGACCCAGTACTTC
CASSLTSSGTQYF
>NA|few|TRBJ2-7|TRBV5-1
TGCGCCAGCAGCTTGGGCCCGGCCGGCGAGCAGTACTTC
CASSLGPAGEQYF
>TRBD2|few|TRBJ2-3|TRBV20-1
TGCAGTGCTAGAGATTTACTAGCGGGAGCCACAGATACGCAGTATTTT
CSARDLLAGATDTQYF
>NA|NA|TRBJ1-1|TRBV15
TGTGCCACCAGCACGAGCGGGGATTGGATCACTGAAGCTTTCTTT
CATSTSGDWITEAFF
>NA|few|TRBJ2-5|TRBV19
TGTGCCAGTAGTATGCCCGGGTTAGTCAAGACCCAGTACTTC
CASSMPGLVKTQYF